This T cell receptor beta chain was recovered during a study of blood T cell repertoires in COVID-19. Study-level information: The origin of the acute and convalescent COVID-19 samples was the United States, Italy and Spain.

Per the original methods: Using reference gene primer amplification, nucleated cell counts were estimated. Using immunoSEQ multiplex PCR, the repertoire was profiled, and TCRdb retains in-frame clones only, with some absent. V and J calls and clone size come straight from that table; D and trimming were deduced from the DNA. The top ten hold more than 10% of the sample, which has under 250,000 clones, roughly four fifths seen once. CDR3 length: 16 amino acids. V was pared by 0 bases and J by 3 bases, with 5 bases of the junction left unmatched. Germline V gene data show CDR1 as LGHNA and CDR2 as YNFKEQ.

Sequencing used peripheral blood. The receptor was isolated from a woman aged 40 to 55 with acute or convalescent COVID-19. This chain links TRBV4-2 with TRBJ2-1; TRBD2 matches at 7 bases. The CDR3 coding sequence is TGTGCCAGCAGCCAAGAGCTCAGCGGGGTCTACAATGAGCAGTTCTTC. Protein sequence: CASSQELSGVYNEQFF.